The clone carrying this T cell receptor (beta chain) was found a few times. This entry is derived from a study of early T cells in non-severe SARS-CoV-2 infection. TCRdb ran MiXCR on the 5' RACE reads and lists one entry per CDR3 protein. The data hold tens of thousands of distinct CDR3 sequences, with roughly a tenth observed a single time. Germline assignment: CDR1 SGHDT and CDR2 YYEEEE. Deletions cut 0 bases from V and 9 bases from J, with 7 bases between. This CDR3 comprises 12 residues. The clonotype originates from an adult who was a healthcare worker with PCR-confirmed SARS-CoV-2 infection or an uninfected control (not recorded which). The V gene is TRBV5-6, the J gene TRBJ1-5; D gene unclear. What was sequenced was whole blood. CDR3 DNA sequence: TGTGCCAGCAGCTTGGCCTCCGGGCCCCAGCATTTT. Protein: CASSLASGPQHF. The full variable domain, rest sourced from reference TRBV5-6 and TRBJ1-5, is DAGVTQSPTHLIKTRGQQVTLRCSPKSGHDTVSWYQQALGQGPQFIFQYYEEEERQRGNFPDRFSGHQFPNYSSELNVNALLLGDSALYLCASSLASGPQHFGDGTRLSIL.